Listed here are 10 T cell receptor beta chains from one sample, sequenced in a study of shared clonotypes between healthy human individuals. The protocol was immunoSEQ multiplex PCR, while the TCRdb copy is restricted to in-frame clones and leaves out a portion. The sample shows 1.5 million to 2.5 million clones, roughly 95% of them seen only once. CD45RO-negative, CCR7-selected cells formed the naive CD8 fraction, which excluded terminally differentiated effector memory CD45RA+ cells. Sequencing was carried out using naive CD8+ T cells sorted from blood. These receptor sequences come from a man aged 18 to 30 in good health.

This clone was seen once. The chain joins TRBV27 to TRBJ1-1; no clear D gene. Germline-derived CDR1 and CDR2 are MNHEY and SMNVEV (reference sequence). V dropped 2 bases and J dropped 6 bases, with 10 bases sitting between them. The CDR3 sequence is 13 residues long. The CDR3 region is CASSLGMGAEAFF. The CDR3 DNA reads TGTGCCAGCAGTTTAGGTATGGGCGCTGAAGCTTTCTTT.

The CDR3 DNA sequence: TGTGCCAGCAGCGCTAGGGTCGGAGGATCTGGATCACCCCTCCACTTT. Amino acids: CASSARVGGSGSPLHF. The chain links TRBV7-6 to TRBJ1-6; D is unresolved. The CDR3 covers 16 residues. V was trimmed by 5 bases and J by 10 bases, leaving 21 bases between them. Germline assignment: CDR1 SGHVS and CDR2 FNYEAQ.

The rearrangement joins TRBV30 to TRBJ2-7, with a possible D match to TRBD1 (5 bases). Trimming took off 4 bases at V and 0 bases at J, with 13 bases between the two ends. The CDR3 runs 14 residues. From germline, CDR1 is GTSNPN and CDR2 SVGIG (reference sequence). CDR3 sequence: CAWTPRQSSYEQYF. Written as DNA, the CDR3 is TGTGCCTGGACCCCTAGACAGAGCTCCTACGAGCAGTACTTC.

This clone was detected only once. V gene TRBV7-2 combines with J gene TRBJ2-5, with 9 bases identical to TRBD2. CDR3 length: 16 residues. Looked up from germline, CDR1 is SGHTA and CDR2 is FQGNSA. Trimming removed 4 bases from V and 4 bases from J; junction bases left unmatched: 10. The CDR3 region is CASSSGTSWLLETQYF. In nucleotides, the CDR3 is TGTGCCAGCAGCTCAGGGACTAGCTGGCTTCTAGAGACCCAGTACTTC. Full variable domain (rest looked up from reference TRBV7-2 and TRBJ2-5): GAGVSQSPSNKVTEKGKDVELRCDPISGHTALYWYRQSLGQGLEFLIYFQGNSAPDKSGLPSDRFSAERTGGSVSTLTIQRTQQEDSAVYLCASSSGTSWLLETQYFGPGTRLLVL.

The rearrangement joins TRBV6-5 to TRBJ1-1; D might be TRBD1 (5 bases). Germline values: CDR1 MNHEY, CDR2 SVGAGI. Trimming shortened V by 0 bases and J by 3 bases, and 11 bases separated the two germline ends. The CDR3 has 15 amino acids. Here the CDR3 DNA reads TGTGCCAGCAGTTACTCGAAGGGGCCTTACACTGAAGCTTTCTTT. This gives the protein CASSYSKGPYTEAFF.

The chain employs TRBV10-2 and TRBJ2-5, with a weak D call TRBD1 (5 bases). CDR1 is WSHSY and CDR2 is SAAADI in the germline V gene. V was clipped by 3 bases and J by 5 bases, with 13 bases between them. The CDR3 loop spans 14 amino acids. The CDR3 region is CASSDRAGVETQYF. The CDR3 DNA reads TGCGCCAGCAGTGACAGGGCCGGAGTGGAGACCCAGTACTTC.

This chain links TRBV5-4 with TRBJ2-5; 8 bases are a match to TRBD2. The J segment lost 1 base and the V segment lost 9 bases, leaving 8 bases of the junction unmatched. CDR3 length: 14 residues. The germline V gene encodes CDR1 SGHNT and CDR2 YYREEE (reference sequence). The CDR3 here is CATNVAGGQETQYF. The DNA for the CDR3 is TGTGCCACAAACGTGGCGGGGGGCCAAGAGACCCAGTACTTC.

CDR3 protein: CASSAGTGVGYTF. The CDR3 nucleotides are TGTGCCAGCAGTGCCGGGACAGGGGTGGGCTACACCTTC. The V gene is TRBV27, the J gene TRBJ1-2; 10 bases are shared with TRBD1. CDR1 is MNHEY and CDR2 is SMNVEV in the germline V gene (reference sequence). This CDR3 comprises 13 residues. The ends lost 5 bases at V and 8 bases at J; junction bases unmatched: 5.

This rearrangement joins TRBV10-1 to TRBJ2-1, with D perhaps assigned TRBD1 or TRBD2 (5 bases each). CDR1 and CDR2 from the germline V gene are WNHNN and SYGVQD (reference sequence). Trimming pared 3 bases from V and 7 bases from J, leaving 13 bases between. This CDR3 region has 14 residues. The CDR3 DNA follows: TGCGCCAGCAGTGATGGGGGAGTTGAGAATGAGCAGTTCTTC. It is translated as CASSDGGVENEQFF.

Regarding this clone: This specimen includes other DNA sequences encoding the same CDR3. The rearrangement joins TRBV6-1 to TRBJ2-7, with TRBD1 as a possible D gene (7 bases). V was pared by 4 bases and J by 2 bases, with 12 bases between. The CDR3 totals 14 residues. Germline V gene sequence: CDR1 MNHNS, CDR2 SASEGT. CDR3 sequence reads: CASSARGTAYEQYF. The CDR3 DNA reads as TGTGCCAGCAGTGCCCGCGGGACAGCCTACGAGCAGTACTTC.